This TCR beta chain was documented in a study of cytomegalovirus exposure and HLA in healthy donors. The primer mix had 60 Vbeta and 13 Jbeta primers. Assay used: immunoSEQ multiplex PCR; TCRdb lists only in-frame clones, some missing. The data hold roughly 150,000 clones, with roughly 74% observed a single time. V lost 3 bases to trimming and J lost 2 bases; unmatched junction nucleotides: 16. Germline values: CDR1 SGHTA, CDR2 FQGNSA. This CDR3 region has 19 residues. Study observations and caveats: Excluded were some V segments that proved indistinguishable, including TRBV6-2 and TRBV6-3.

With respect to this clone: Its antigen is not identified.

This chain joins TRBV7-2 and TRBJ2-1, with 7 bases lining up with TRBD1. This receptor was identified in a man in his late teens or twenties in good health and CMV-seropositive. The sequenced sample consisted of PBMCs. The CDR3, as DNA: TGTGCCAGCAGCTTGTCGGGGACAGAAACCTGGAGGACCTACAATGAGCAGTTCTTC. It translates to CASSLSGTETWRTYNEQFF.